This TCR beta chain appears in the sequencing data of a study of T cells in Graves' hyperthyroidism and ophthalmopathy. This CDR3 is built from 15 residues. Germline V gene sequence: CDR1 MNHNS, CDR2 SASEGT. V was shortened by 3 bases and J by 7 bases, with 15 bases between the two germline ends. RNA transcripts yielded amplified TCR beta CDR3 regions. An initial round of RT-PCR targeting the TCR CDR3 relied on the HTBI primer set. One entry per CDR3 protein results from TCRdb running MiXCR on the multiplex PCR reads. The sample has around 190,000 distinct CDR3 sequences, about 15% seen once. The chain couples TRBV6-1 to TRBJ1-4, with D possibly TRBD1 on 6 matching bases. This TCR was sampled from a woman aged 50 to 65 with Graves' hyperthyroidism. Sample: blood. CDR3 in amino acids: CASSEFAGDGEKLFF. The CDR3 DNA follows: TGTGCCAGCAGTGAGTTTGCAGGGGATGGTGAAAAACTGTTTTTT.